This T cell receptor beta chain is from a study of cytomegalovirus exposure and HLA in healthy donors. General study points: No immune exposure information besides CMV serostatus was available.

This CDR3 has 14 amino acids. Trimming cost V 2 bases and J 7 bases, with 13 bases left between them. This clone was observed a single time. Its antigen remains unknown. PCR amplification relied on 60 Vbeta primers (plus 13 Jbeta primers). Only in-frame clones appear in the TCRdb table, and some are missing; sequencing was by immunoSEQ multiplex PCR. The sample lists 150,000 to 200,000 clones, approximately 83% occurring once. The sequence came from a man aged 18 to 30 in good health and CMV-seropositive. The V and J genes are TRBV5-3 and TRBJ2-1, with unresolved D. TRBV5-3 is reported as an ORF; its role is uncertain. Sequencing was done on a sample of PBMCs. Here the CDR3 DNA reads TGTGCCAGAAGCTTAGCTCCCCAACTAAATGAGCAGTTCTTC. This gives the protein CARSLAPQLNEQFF.